The 20 T cell receptor beta chains listed next were all sequenced from one sample in a study of blood T cell repertoires in COVID-19. The data were produced by immunoSEQ multiplex PCR, yet TCRdb's version contains in-frame clones alone and is incomplete. The sample shows around 250,000 clones, about four fifths of them seen only once. Sequenced material: peripheral blood. Source of these receptors: a woman aged 18-30 years with acute or convalescent COVID-19.

This rearrangement joins TRBV7-9 to TRBJ2-1; 12 bases align to TRBD2. The CDR3 loop spans 15 amino acids. Germline V gene lookup returns CDR1 SEHNR and CDR2 FQNEAQ (reference sequence). With 5 bases clipped from V and 8 bases from J, the junction kept 7 bases outside the gene matches. The DNA for the CDR3 is TGTGCCAGCAGCCACAGACTAGCGGGAGAGGATGAGCAGTTCTTC. Its translation: CASSHRLAGEDEQFF.

The chain couples TRBV7-9 to TRBJ1-1, with TRBD1 identical over 11 bases. The trim removed 3 bases at V and 4 bases at J, leaving 4 bases unmatched. CDR3 length: 15 amino acids. Germline loops: CDR1 SEHNR, CDR2 FQNEAQ (reference sequence). The DNA for the CDR3 is TGTGCCAGCAGCTTGGGGGACAGGGGGTTCACTGAAGCTTTCTTT. Amino acid sequence: CASSLGDRGFTEAFF.

J is TRBJ1-2 and V is TRBV7-2, with D possibly matching TRBD1 (5 bases). CDR3 length: 14 residues. V lost 2 bases to trimming and J lost 3 bases, with 10 bases between them. Germline V CDR1 and CDR2: SGHTA, FQGNSA. The CDR3 bases are TGTGCCAGCAGCTTACTAGGGACTTACTATGGCTACACCTTC. It yields the protein CASSLLGTYYGYTF.

This clone has just a few counts. The same CDR3 also results from other DNA sequences found in this sample. This chain connects TRBV7-8 to TRBJ1-5; 7 bases agree with TRBD1. Germline trimming cut 0 bases from V and 2 bases from J; bases unmatched to any gene: 1. CDR1 is SGHVS and CDR2 is FQNEAQ in the germline V gene. This CDR3 is 15 amino acids long. Here the CDR3 DNA reads TGTGCCAGCAGCTTAGCCGGACAGGGCAATCAGCCCCAGCATTTT. It codes for CASSLAGQGNQPQHF.

The V gene is TRBV27, the J gene TRBJ1-2, with 8 bases aligning to TRBD1. The V and J ends lost 1 base and 0 bases, in that order; junction bases with no gene match: 13. This CDR3 spans 19 amino acids. The germline V gene encodes CDR1 MNHEY and CDR2 SMNVEV (reference sequence). As DNA, the CDR3 is TGTGCCAGCAGTTTATTTAGCCTATCGGGACAGGAGACTAACTATGGCTACACCTTC. Translated, it gives CASSLFSLSGQETNYGYTF.

The chain joins TRBV30 to TRBJ2-5; D may be TRBD2 (6 bases). Germline CDR1 and CDR2: GTSNPN and SVGIG (reference sequence). The CDR3 has 15 residues. V was clipped by 5 bases and J by 7 bases, with 23 bases between them. The CDR3, as DNA: TGTGCCTGGGGACCGAAGGCGGGACTGGGAGTGACCCAGTACTTC. It yields the protein CAWGPKAGLGVTQYF.

This clone was detected only once. The rearrangement joins TRBV7-8 to TRBJ1-5; D is perhaps TRBD1 (6 bases). This CDR3 has 17 residues. V was pared by 1 base and J by 1 base, with 14 bases between. Germline V gene lookup returns CDR1 SGHVS and CDR2 FQNEAQ. CDR3 nucleotide sequence: TGTGCCAGCAGCTTAGTTGGGGCAGGGGCAAGCAATCAGCCCCAGCATTTT. This translates into CASSLVGAGASNQPQHF.

This clone turned up a few times. Other DNA sequences in this sample translate to the same CDR3. The CDR3 loop reads CATSRDPGGAEKLFF. The CDR3 region has the DNA TGTGCCACCAGCAGAGATCCGGGCGGGGCTGAAAAACTGTTTTTT. The chain recombines TRBV15 with TRBJ1-4; tentative D call: TRBD1 (5 bases). CDR3 size: 15 residues. V was cut by 0 bases and J by 7 bases, with 12 bases left in between. CDR1 and CDR2 from the germline V gene are LNHNV and YYDKDF (reference sequence).

This chain links TRBV6-2 or TRBV6-3 with TRBJ1-6, with a possible D match to TRBD1 (6 bases). The CDR3 is 15 residues long. Germline assignment: CDR1 MNHEY and CDR2 SVGEGT. The germline V and J ends were trimmed by 5 bases and 2 bases, with 10 bases remaining between them. As DNA, the CDR3 is TGTGCCAGCAGTCCCCGGGACACCTATAATTCACCCCTCCACTTT. Translation gives CASSPRDTYNSPLHF.

A few counts support this clone. The CDR3: CASSVRDRAYNEQFF. The CDR3 bases are TGTGCCAGCAGCGTGCGGGACAGGGCCTACAATGAGCAGTTCTTC. This rearrangement joins TRBV9 to TRBJ2-1, with 9 bases identical to TRBD1. Germline assignment: CDR1 SGDLS and CDR2 YYNGEE. The ends lost 2 bases at V and 2 bases at J; junction bases unmatched: 2. This CDR3 spans 15 amino acids. The variable domain in full, completed from reference TRBV9 and TRBJ2-1, reads DSGVTQTPKHLITATGQRVTLRCSPRSGDLSVYWYQQSLDQGLQFLIQYYNGEERAKGNILERFSAQQFPDLHSELNLSSLELGDSALYFCASSVRDRAYNEQFFGPGTRLTVL.

This clone was observed many times. The genes are TRBV5-1 and TRBJ2-3, with D unresolved. Trimming cost V 4 bases and J 2 bases, with 5 bases left between them. The CDR3 contains 12 residues. Germline CDR1 and CDR2: SGHRS and YFSETQ. CDR3 sequence reads: CASSPFTDTQYF. CDR3 DNA: TGCGCCAGCAGCCCCTTCACAGATACGCAGTATTTT. Together with reference TRBV5-1 and TRBJ2-3, the CDR3 gives the full variable domain: KAGVTQTPRYLIKTRGQQVTLSCSPISGHRSVSWYQQTPGQGLQFLFEYFSETQRNKGNFPGRFSGRQFSNSRSEMNVSTLELGDSALYLCASSPFTDTQYFGPGTRLTVL.

V and J are TRBV7-8 and TRBJ2-7; 9 positions agree with TRBD2. This CDR3 region has 14 residues. CDR1 SGHVS and CDR2 FQNEAQ come from the germline V gene. The ends lost 5 bases at V and 0 bases at J; junction bases unmatched: 2. The CDR3 sequence is CASSSSGSSYEQYF. The CDR3 coding sequence is TGTGCCAGCAGCAGTAGCGGGAGCTCCTACGAGCAGTACTTC.

The chain couples TRBV7-6 to TRBJ1-6; TRBD1 matches 9 bases. Germline V gives CDR1 SGHVS, CDR2 FNYEAQ. V lost 3 bases and J lost 4; bases outside the gene matches: 1. The CDR3 is made up of 15 amino acids. The CDR3 nucleotides are TGTGCCAGCAGCTTGACAGGGGGTTATAATTCACCCCTCCACTTT. Protein product: CASSLTGGYNSPLHF.

The V gene is TRBV4-1, the J gene TRBJ2-1, with D possibly matching TRBD2 (5 bases). The CDR3 extends over 15 amino acids. V was pared by 1 base and J by 7 bases, with 14 bases between. CDR1 is MGHRA and CDR2 is YSYEKL in the germline V gene. The CDR3 region has the DNA TGCGCCAGCAGCCAAGGCGCTATTCCGGGGAATGAGCAGTTCTTC. It yields the protein CASSQGAIPGNEQFF.

This sequence joins TRBV19 and TRBJ2-1; D might be TRBD2 (5 bases). The CDR3 is 13 amino acids. Germline CDR1 reads LNHDA; CDR2 reads SQIVND (reference sequence). V shed 3 bases and J shed 8 bases, with 11 bases lying between them. The CDR3 here is CASSMRATDEQFF. As DNA, the CDR3 is TGTGCCAGTAGTATGAGGGCGACCGATGAGCAGTTCTTC.

The chain combines TRBV5-4 with TRBJ2-7; TRBD2 aligns across 13 bases. CDR1 is SGHNT and CDR2 is YYREEE in the germline V gene (reference sequence). V shed 4 bases and J 3 bases; nucleotides not matched to a gene: 7. The CDR3 is 16 amino acids. CDR3 protein: CASSPDGLAGDYEQYF. The CDR3 region has the DNA TGTGCCAGCAGCCCAGATGGACTAGCGGGGGACTACGAGCAGTACTTC.

V is TRBV9 and J is TRBJ2-1; 8 bases map to TRBD2. The CDR3 totals 15 residues. V was pared by 0 bases and J by 2 bases, with 1 base of the junction left unmatched. CDR1 is SGDLS and CDR2 is YYNGEE in the germline V gene. The CDR3 here is CASSVDSGTYNEQFF. In DNA, the CDR3 is TGTGCCAGCAGCGTAGATAGCGGGACCTACAATGAGCAGTTCTTC.

The rearrangement uses TRBV7-3 and TRBJ1-5; no definite D call. The CDR3 length is 15 residues. Germline lookup yields CDR1 SGHTA and CDR2 FQGTGA. Trimming cost V 2 bases and J 1 base, with 9 bases left between them. The CDR3 region has the DNA TGTGCCAGCAGCTTATATGGAGGGAGCAATCAGCCCCAGCATTTT. It encodes CASSLYGGSNQPQHF.

Points on this clone: The junction departs from germline at one end; a sequencing error may be responsible. The chain combines TRBV28 with TRBJ1-3; the D is unclear. The CDR3 contains 14 residues. Germline V gives CDR1 MDHEN, CDR2 SYDVKM. CDR3 protein: CASSPHSYGDTIYF. CDR3 coding DNA: TGTGCCAGCTCCCCCCATTCCTATGGAGACACCATATATTTT.

The chain is built from TRBV25-1 and TRBJ1-3; tentatively, D is TRBD1 (6 bases). Deletions cut 4 bases from V and 0 bases from J, with 7 bases between. CDR3 length: 14 residues. Germline CDR1 is MGHDK and CDR2 is SYGVNS. The CDR3, as DNA: TGTGCCAGCAGTGGACAGGACTCTGGAAACACCATATATTTT. Translating it yields CASSGQDSGNTIYF. The whole variable domain, filled in from reference TRBV25-1 and TRBJ1-3, reads EADIYQTPRYLVIGTGKKITLECSQTMGHDKMYWYQQDPGMELHLIHYSYGVNSTEKGDLSSESTVSRIRTEHFPLTLESARPSHTSQYLCASSGQDSGNTIYFGEGSWLTVV.